This T cell receptor (beta chain) comes out of a study of T-cell reconstitution after alpha-beta-depleted transplantation in children. Study-wide points: By one year post-transplant, T-cell counts and diversity largely arose from T cells that were newly produced. Where some patients showed high TCRbeta diversity at day 60, it came from recipient T cells and thymic progenitors that had survived.

Unique molecular identifiers were used in preparing the TCRbeta library. From the PCR reads, TCRdb called clonotypes with MiXCR, one entry per CDR3 protein. The sample has 750,000 to 950,000 distinct CDR3 sequences, approximately 15% seen once. This clonotype was seen only a few times. Its antigen is as yet unknown. The TCR sequence derives from a male patient younger than 18 who had a stem cell transplant for acute lymphoblastic leukemia, so the T cells may come from the graft donor. Sequencing used PBMCs, mostly from graft donor cells, obtained 360 days after TCRalphabeta/CD19-depleted stem cell transplant.

The CDR3 spells CASSLYGGNGAFF. CDR3 in DNA: TGTGCCAGCAGTTTATATGGGGGCAATGGAGCTTTCTTT. The chain has TRBV12-3 or TRBV12-4 and TRBJ1-1, with a possible D match to TRBD1 (6 bases). The CDR3 loop spans 13 amino acids. The V end was cut by 2 bases, the J end by 10 bases, with 14 bases between.